The clone carrying this T cell receptor beta chain occurred a few times. Its target is not known. Preparation of the TCRbeta library used unique molecular identifiers. TCRdb processed the PCR reads anew with MiXCR; each CDR3 protein has one entry. The sample lists 250,000 to 400,000 distinct CDR3 sequences, around 20% seen once, with roughly 9.8% in the top ten. V was shortened by 3 bases and J by 4 bases, with 9 bases between the two germline ends. The CDR3 extends over 13 amino acids. From germline, CDR1 is MNHEY and CDR2 SMNVEV (reference sequence). The data originate from a study of T-cell reconstitution after alpha-beta-depleted transplantation in children. Regarding the study as a whole: The origin of alpha-beta T cells about two months after transplant was reportedly several hundred expanded graft clones. From newly produced T cells came most of the T-cell counts and diversity one year after transplant. From surviving recipient T cells and thymic progenitors came the high day-60 TCRbeta diversity observed in some patients.

J is TRBJ1-2 and V is TRBV27; D remains unclear. The sequencing here drew on PBMCs, mostly from graft donor cells, taken 180 days after TCRalphabeta/CD19-depleted stem cell transplant. The clonotype was recovered from a male patient younger than 18 who had a stem cell transplant for acute lymphoblastic leukemia, so the T cells may come from the graft donor. This chain's CDR3 is CASSLGQTYGYTF. As DNA, the CDR3 is TGTGCCAGCAGTTTGGGCCAGACCTATGGCTACACCTTC.